The clone carrying this TCR beta chain was seen once. The antigen remains unidentified. Germline V gene data show CDR1 as SGHTA and CDR2 as FQGNSA. The junction had 2 bases not matched to a gene; V was cut back by 5 bases and J by 2 bases. This CDR3 contains 13 residues. The data derive from a study of cytomegalovirus exposure and HLA in healthy donors. Turning to the study itself: Early released data comprised around 80 million unique TCRs from HLA-typed donors. Overall study results and limits: One variant, a missense change in DCLRE1C, was linked in a later analysis to TCR beta V- and J-gene trimming. The study put 150 to 200 TCR beta chains on its list as cytomegalovirus-associated. Later analysis revealed greater clonal expansion in HLA-associated TCR beta chains than in equally common others.

Use of 60 Vbeta and 13 Jbeta primers characterized the PCR. Only in-frame clones appear in the TCRdb table, and some are missing; sequencing was by immunoSEQ multiplex PCR. The data contain over 130,000 clones, 66% of them singletons. This clonotype was sampled from an older woman in good health and CMV-seronegative. The sequencing sample was made of PBMCs. The J gene is TRBJ2-5, the V gene TRBV7-2; TRBD2 matches at 7 bases. The CDR3 sequence: CASSRGLQETQYF. CDR3 in DNA: TGTGCCAGCAGCCGGGGACTACAAGAGACCCAGTACTTC.